Sequencing of this T cell receptor (beta chain) was carried out in a study of cytomegalovirus exposure and HLA in healthy donors (TCRdb year 2017). Regarding the research as a whole: In an earlier analysis of 587 of the donors, 276 Gb of sequence data and 100 million or so unique TCR beta sequences from roughly 200 million T cells were reported. The number of typed donors differed by locus: roughly 629-630 for A, B, C, DRB1 and DQB1; some 500 for DQA1; fewer than 610 for DPA1; and about 450 for DPB1. The study aimed to test whether signatures of past pathogen exposure could be identified by cataloging public T cell receptors. The study profiled the T cell repertoires of 666 subjects by immunosequencing and related them to cytomegalovirus serostatus. Because of strong linkage in the cohort, 5 or 6 DR-DQ haplotypes were treated as single units for association and clustering. An earlier analysis of 587 of the donors used high-throughput TCR beta sequencing to judge whether each TCR beta V gene segment behaved as functional or pseudogenic. Across 398 genotyped donors of the cohort, an average of roughly 250,000 unique TCR beta nucleotide sequences per donor were sequenced, and 15% to 20% of those sequences were non-productive. To predict cytomegalovirus infection status, the study combined high-throughput TCR immunosequencing, statistical association of individual TCRs with disease status, and machine learning. A later analysis re-examined previously published TCR beta repertoires from over 500 donors and added high-resolution HLA genotyping to investigate patterns of TCR occurrence. All discovery cohort repertoires had been generated on a single sequencing platform. HLA typing included class I and class II loci at four-digit resolution. In a later genetic analysis, genome-wide SNP genotypes for about 65% of the roughly 670 donors were used, and that subset was treated as a discovery cohort. In addition to the first cohort of 666 subjects, a separate validation cohort of under 150 different subjects was used. Donor age, sex, ethnicity and CMV serostatus were compiled together with the repertoire data. In the later analysis, no new phenotypic data were used to find candidate immune exposures; instead, reliance was placed on TCR beta sequences and their occurrence across donors. Roughly 300 gigabases of sequencing data and 70 million to 95 million unique TCR sequences made up an early release that covered several hundred HLA-typed donors. Among the roughly 400 genotyped donors, around 81% belonged to the genetic ancestry cluster associated with self-reported Caucasian donors.

As to this clone: Which antigen it targets is not known. Base qualities are missing; no much larger clone stands one base away.

The receptor library was made with the immunoSEQ multiplex PCR assay. For the multiplex PCR, a mixture combining 60 forward primers for TCR Vbeta segments and 13 reverse primers for TCR Jbeta segments was used. The CDR3 region of rearranged TCR beta genes was amplified from genomic DNA by a multiplex PCR assay. On the Illumina HiSeq System, the amplified TCR beta libraries were sequenced as 87-base-pair reads. The paper's data handling went like this. In a later analysis, approximately 74 million unique TCR beta chains were counted across the 500 to 700 repertoires, and roughly 11 million of these chains were shared by at least two donors. To remove PCR and sequencing errors, raw reads were error-corrected and collapsed into unique sequences using a nearest-neighbor algorithm that merged closely related sequences. V, D and J gene segments were assigned by aligning CDR3 sequences to IMGT reference sequences. For a sequence to be retained, at least a six-nucleotide match to both a V gene segment and a J gene segment was required. Rearrangements were called productive when the CDR3 lacked stop codons and stayed in frame with V and J; all others were non-productive. CDR3 was defined according to IMGT convention as the region running from the second conserved V-encoded cysteine to the conserved J-encoded phenylalanine. In an earlier analysis of 550 to 650 of the donors, sequences lacking an unambiguous match to a single V gene segment were excluded. An earlier analysis of several hundred of the donors called V segments functional above 56.7% productive rearrangements and segregating when the between-donor standard deviation exceeded 5%. A statistical classification framework was built for diagnosing cytomegalovirus status from the catalog of TCR beta chain sequences. V and J gene assignment, in a later analysis, came from comparing TCR nucleotide sequences with IMGT/GENE-DB human TR gene sequences. Using the TCRdist pipeline, a later analysis assigned CDR3 sequences along with most-parsimonious VDJ recombination scenarios. A later analysis defined each TCR beta chain by its CDR3 amino acid sequence plus V-gene family, and excluded reads lacking a unique V-gene family. A later analysis removed several hundred highly shared, low-generation-probability nucleotide sequences to deal with suspected cross-contamination and a sequencing artifact. In a later analysis, a clonal expansion index was calculated for each public chain from normalized within-repertoire ranks of inferred template counts. In a later analysis, generation probabilities were computed using a VDJ recombination model fitted to out-of-frame rearrangements, and the results were checked against IGoR. In a later analysis, TCR-TCR, TCR-HLA and TCR-CMV co-occurrence was scored with hypergeometric tests, and a repertoire-size bias correction was applied to TCR pairs. False discovery rates were estimated in a later analysis by permuting HLA or CMV assignments 20 times. In a later analysis, co-occurring TCRs were grouped with DBSCAN, and TCRdist sequence similarity was added when clustering was performed within HLA-allele-positive subsets. Co-occurrence clustering excluded repertoires with fewer than 30,000 or more than 120,000 public chains, plus five with anomalous nucleotide sharing. TCRdb's version of the immuneACCESS table is confined to in-frame rearrangements and falls short of the full clone set. An unresolved V gene accounts for under half of the shortfall where checked; the remainder is of unknown origin. V, J and clone size reflect that table, while D and trimming were determined from the DNA. Across this sample there are about 160,000 clones, with over 80% seen only once. The ten largest clones represent about 4.3% of the sample.

The cohort was made up of several hundred healthy bone marrow donors. All cohort members were sampled while nominally healthy, although unrecorded immune exposures were likely present. The donor was CMV seropositive and belonged to the group of some 290 seropositive cohort members. A peripheral blood sample was provided by each donor, and peripheral blood mononuclear cells were used for TCR beta sequencing. Genomic DNA extraction from the blood cell samples was performed with the Qiagen DNeasy Blood Extraction Kit. What the work shows at the level of the full study, not this receptor alone: For the cohort, immune exposure information was limited to CMV serostatus. Compared with the roughly 600-donor mean, donors in an Asian-associated ancestry cluster had fewer N-insertions in productive TCRs, according to a later genetic analysis. HLA typing was unavailable for some donors at each locus, so association tests used only the typed subset. Specific HLA alleles were associated with 15,000 to 20,000 TCR beta sequences at a false discovery rate of 0.05 in a later analysis. Most TCR sequences were observed very rarely across donors, whereas some public TCRs were present in many individuals. In a later analysis, TCR association rates were found to vary across HLA loci, with the most associated TCRs seen for DRB1 alleles and the fewest for HLA-C alleles. In the study, around 150 TCR beta chains were listed as associated with cytomegalovirus. The presence/absence analyses assumed that sequencing depth was roughly uniform across donors, and that assumption may not be true. In this cohort, only TCR beta chains were sequenced, and detectable features were limited by the absence of alpha or paired-chain data. Cytomegalovirus status was reported to be diagnosed by the classifier with high specificity and sensitivity in both the original and validation cohorts. Most CMV-associated TCR beta chains appeared to be HLA-restricted in a later analysis, and the HLA associations seemed to be driven largely by CMV exposure. According to a later analysis, parvovirus B19, influenza, CMV and Epstein-Barr virus appeared linked to several top co-occurrence clusters. Linkage disequilibrium might explain the correlated functional status among segregating V segments, but an unknown experimental factor could not be ruled out. When HLA alleles, especially DR and DQ, strongly co-occurred, TCR associations were difficult to assign to individual alleles. In vitro tests confirmed that three of the cytomegalovirus-associated TCR beta chains recognize cytomegalovirus antigens. The sequencing pipeline was judged likely to have produced a cluster of highly shared sequence variants as a technical artifact. The authors suggested that the approach could potentially be generalized to other disease states and immunological phenotypes. A further reported finding was that TCR beta sequences accurately predicted the HLA-A and HLA-B alleles for most subjects in the first cohort. Broadly in line with IMGT annotations, most TCR beta V segments showed up in productive rearrangements about 87% or about 30% of the time in an earlier analysis of several hundred of the donors. Over 15 rarely observed V segments, including chromosome 9 orphons, were excluded from the earlier analysis of several hundred of the donors because counts were too low. An association between a missense DCLRE1C variant and V-gene and J-gene trimming of TCR beta chains was found in a later genetic analysis and replicated in an independent cohort. A later analysis found that HLA-associated TCR beta chains were more clonally expanded and had lower generation probabilities than equally common non-associated chains.

The clonotype was recovered from a woman aged 45-59 years in good health and CMV-seropositive. Sequencing input: PBMCs.

The bases read TGTGCCAGCAGCGATCCTCGACTCCTCCCTACCTACAATGAGCAGTTCTTC. The encoded protein is CASSDPRLLPTYNEQFF. Recombination connected TRBV5-4 to TRBJ2-1; the D gene cannot be resolved reliably. Sequences SGHNT (CDR1) and YYREEE (CDR2) are obtained from the germline V gene (reference sequence). The CDR3 goes from the cysteine to the phenylalanine over 17 residues. Here the CDR3 DNA is all that survives: 51 bases in frame from base 1. The V end loses 4 bases and the J end loses 2 bases, and a stretch of 19 bases separates them.